This is a list of T cell receptor beta chains from one sample in a study of blood T cell repertoires in COVID-19. The protocol was immunoSEQ multiplex PCR, while the TCRdb copy is restricted to in-frame clones and leaves out a portion. The sample shows about 210,000 clones, 65% to 90% of them seen only once. The sample taken for sequencing was peripheral blood. The receptors were gathered from a man aged 35 to 55 who had recovered from COVID-19. The CDR3 runs from the conserved cysteine through the conserved F or W. The D gene is left open where the match is weak. Clone size appears in some rows only: once, few, many, or a class for an expanded clone.

j_gene,d_gene,len,abundance,v_gene,CDR3nt,CDR3aa
TRBJ2-1,TRBD1,15,.,TRBV9,TGTGCCAGCAGCCGAGGGACAGAACCCTACAATGAGCAGTTCTTC,CASSRGTEPYNEQFF
TRBJ1-6,TRBD1,17,.,TRBV7-2,TGTGCCAGCAGCCGCCAACTCCGGGACAGCTATAATTCACCCCTCCACTTT,CASSRQLRDSYNSPLHF
TRBJ2-7,.,12,.,TRBV30,TGTGCCTGGAGTGTAAGCGGGCGCGAGCAGTACTTC,CAWSVSGREQYF
TRBJ1-2,.,12,.,TRBV29-1,TGCAGCGTTGCAGGGGAGGGAACTGGCTACACCTTC,CSVAGEGTGYTF
TRBJ2-6,.,15,.,TRBV7-2,TGTGCCAGCAGCTTAGCCCGGGCTGGGGCCAACGTCCTGACTTTC,CASSLARAGANVLTF
TRBJ2-2,.,16,.,TRBV6-2/TRBV6-3,TGTGCCAGCAGCCTTAAACAGGTCTTCTTGGGCGGGGAGCTGTTTTTT,CASSLKQVFLGGELFF
TRBJ1-2,.,13,.,TRBV27,TGTGCCAGCGGGACTCATCCTAGCTATGGCTACACCTTC,CASGTHPSYGYTF
TRBJ2-2,.,14,.,TRBV2,TGTGCCAGCAGTGCACAGGGTGGTTCCGGGGAGCTGTTTTTT,CASSAQGGSGELFF
TRBJ2-1,TRBD1,13,few,TRBV12-3/TRBV12-4,TGTGCCAGCATTGGGACAGTAGGCAATGAGCAGTTCTTC,CASIGTVGNEQFF
TRBJ2-5,TRBD2,15,.,TRBV7-2,TGTGCCAGCAGCTCGAGAGCGGGGGAGAGAGAGACCCAGTACTTC,CASSSRAGERETQYF
TRBJ2-4,TRBD1,16,.,TRBV3-1/TRBV3-2,TGTGCCAGCAGCCAAGATCGGAGACAGGGCGAAAACATTCAGTACTTC,CASSQDRRQGENIQYF
TRBJ2-1,TRBD1,16,.,TRBV2,TGTGCCGGCAGTAAAGAGACAGGGGAGACCTACAATGAGCAGTTCTTC,CAGSKETGETYNEQFF
TRBJ1-4,TRBD1,15,.,TRBV5-1,TGCGCCAGCAGCGACGGGACAGGGGACGGTGAAAAACTGTTTTTT,CASSDGTGDGEKLFF
TRBJ1-5,.,15,.,TRBV7-2,TGTGCCAGCAGCTTAGGACCGGGAGGTGGTCAGCCCCAGCATTTT,CASSLGPGGGQPQHF
TRBJ1-5,.,13,few,TRBV7-6,TGTGCCAGCAGCTTAACGCCCAGACAGCCCCAGCATTTT,CASSLTPRQPQHF
TRBJ2-2,.,15,.,TRBV3-1/TRBV3-2,TGTGCCAGCAGCCACCCCCTCCGAGGTACCGGGGAGCTGTTTTTT,CASSHPLRGTGELFF
TRBJ1-2,TRBD1,15,.,TRBV7-9,TGTGCCAGCAGCTTACGGGGACAGGGGGACTATGGCTACACCTTC,CASSLRGQGDYGYTF
TRBJ2-1,TRBD2,15,.,TRBV2,TGTGCCAGCAGTGAGGGGACTAGCGGGGACAATGAGCAGTTCTTC,CASSEGTSGDNEQFF
TRBJ1-1,TRBD1,14,.,TRBV6-5,TGTGCCAGCAGTTACCGACAGGGAAACACTGAAGCTTTCTTT,CASSYRQGNTEAFF
TRBJ2-7,TRBD1,14,.,TRBV11-3,TGTGCCAGCAGCGCCGGGACAGGGAACGGCGAGCAGTACTTC,CASSAGTGNGEQYF
TRBJ2-3,.,13,.,TRBV10-3,TGTGCCATCAGTGAGTCGCCCGGAGATACGCAGTATTTT,CAISESPGDTQYF
TRBJ2-1,TRBD1,13,.,TRBV19,TGTGCCAGTAGTACTACAGGGGACAATGAGCAGTTCTTC,CASSTTGDNEQFF
TRBJ2-3,.,14,once,TRBV9,TGTGCCAGCAGCGTAGACACCACCACAGATACGCAGTATTTT,CASSVDTTTDTQYF
TRBJ1-1,TRBD1,15,.,TRBV5-6,TGTGCCAGCAGCGCAGACAGGGGGAGGACCACTGAAGCTTTCTTT,CASSADRGRTTEAFF
TRBJ2-3,.,13,.,TRBV24-1,TGTGCCACCAGTGAACGGAGCACAGATACGCAGTATTTT,CATSERSTDTQYF
TRBJ1-4,TRBD1,14,.,TRBV30,TGTGCCTGGAGTGGGACAGGGGCAGTTGAAAAACTGTTTTTT,CAWSGTGAVEKLFF
TRBJ1-2,.,15,.,TRBV7-9,TGTGCCAGCAGCTTAAGGGGCCTCCAAAACTATGGCTACACCTTC,CASSLRGLQNYGYTF
TRBJ1-2,.,18,.,TRBV7-2,TGTGCCAGCAGCTTACGCGAGCTTTCCGATCTATCTTTATATGGCTACACCTTC,CASSLRELSDLSLYGYTF
TRBJ2-7,.,13,.,TRBV11-3,TGTGCCAGCAGCTTAGAATACCGACAGAAGCAGTACTTC,CASSLEYRQKQYF
TRBJ2-1,TRBD2,15,.,TRBV27,TGTGCCAGCAGTCCTGCTAGCGGCCACAACAATGAGCAGTTCTTC,CASSPASGHNNEQFF
TRBJ2-2,.,15,.,TRBV5-5,TGTGCCAGCAGCAACCGGTCGTGGCAGGACGGGGAGCTGTTTTTT,CASSNRSWQDGELFF
TRBJ1-1,.,11,.,TRBV20-1,TGCAGTGCTGATCGACAGTATGAAGCTTTCTTT,CSADRQYEAFF
TRBJ2-1,TRBD2,15,.,TRBV18,TGTGCCAGCTCGCCTCTAGCGGGATCGTACAATGAGCAGTTCTTC,CASSPLAGSYNEQFF
TRBJ1-6,TRBD1,15,.,TRBV18,TGTGCCAGCTCTCAAACAGGGGGTCGGGGATCACCCCTCCACTTT,CASSQTGGRGSPLHF
TRBJ2-5,TRBD1,16,.,TRBV5-1,TGCGCCAGCAGCCGAATGGACAGGACGTACCAAGAGACCCAGTACTTC,CASSRMDRTYQETQYF
TRBJ2-2,.,12,.,TRBV19,TGTGCCAGTAGAACTGGGCCCGGGGAGCTGTTTTTT,CASRTGPGELFF
TRBJ2-2,TRBD1,16,.,TRBV6-2/TRBV6-3,TGTGCCAGCAGCCAAAGACGGGACAGGGGAACCGGGGAGCTGTTTTTT,CASSQRRDRGTGELFF
TRBJ2-7,.,13,.,TRBV7-2,TGTGCCAGCAGCTTAGAGCGGAGGGGTGAGCAGTACTTC,CASSLERRGEQYF
TRBJ2-1,.,14,.,TRBV7-7,TGTGCTAGCAGCTTGGAGGGATCCTACAATGAGCAGTTCTTC,CASSLEGSYNEQFF
TRBJ1-1,.,16,.,TRBV11-3,TGTGCCAGCAGCTTACAATCCCCAGGGTCGAACACTGAAGCTTTCTTT,CASSLQSPGSNTEAFF
TRBJ2-1,TRBD2,13,.,TRBV30,TGTGCCTTCTCTAGCGGGGTCTACAATGAGCAGTTCTTC,CAFSSGVYNEQFF
TRBJ2-7,.,13,.,TRBV5-8,TGTGCCAGCACCCGCGGGGCCTCCTACGAGCAGTACTTC,CASTRGASYEQYF
TRBJ1-6,.,15,.,TRBV7-2,TGTGCCAGCTCCACTACGGGGTCTACCAATTCACCCCTCCACTTT,CASSTTGSTNSPLHF
TRBJ1-2,TRBD1,14,once,TRBV7-9,TGTGCCAGCAGCTACCCCGGGACAGTCTATGGCTACACCTTC,CASSYPGTVYGYTF
TRBJ2-3,.,17,.,TRBV3-1/TRBV3-2,TGTGCCAGCAGCTATCCGGGTAGTTTTATTCCGACAGATACGCAGTATTTT,CASSYPGSFIPTDTQYF
TRBJ2-7,TRBD2,15,.,TRBV11-2,TGTGCCAGCAGCTTAGATTGGGCGGGAGTATACGAGCAGTACTTC,CASSLDWAGVYEQYF
TRBJ1-6,TRBD1,13,.,TRBV7-9,TGTGCCAGCAGCCTAACAGGGGATTCACCCCTCCACTTT,CASSLTGDSPLHF
TRBJ2-1,TRBD2,16,few,TRBV9,TGTGCCAGCAGCGTTGGACTAGCGGGGGGAAACAATGAGCAGTTCTTC,CASSVGLAGGNNEQFF
TRBJ1-1,.,13,.,TRBV19,TGTGCCAGTAGTCGGGGAGGAGGGACGGAAGCTTTCTTT,CASSRGGGTEAFF
TRBJ1-6,TRBD1,14,.,TRBV2,TGTGCCAGCAGTCAACAGGGGCCCGACTTACCCCTCCACTTT,CASSQQGPDLPLHF
TRBJ1-6,.,14,.,TRBV9,TGTGCCAGCACCCGTTGGGGCTCCGGTTCACCCCTCCACTTT,CASTRWGSGSPLHF
TRBJ2-1,.,13,.,TRBV19,TGTGCCAGTAGCGGGGGGCTTGACAATGAGCAGTTCTTC,CASSGGLDNEQFF
TRBJ2-1,TRBD1,18,.,TRBV7-6,TGTGCCAGCAGCTTATATATCTCCCTGCAGGGGGCGCGGAATGAGCAGTTCTTC,CASSLYISLQGARNEQFF
TRBJ2-1,TRBD2,14,.,TRBV9,TGTGCCAGCAGCCAAGGGACTAGCCGGTTTGAGCAGTTCTTC,CASSQGTSRFEQFF
TRBJ2-1,TRBD1,15,.,TRBV19,TGTGCCAGTAGTATGACAGGGCGCTCCTACAATGAGCAGTTCTTC,CASSMTGRSYNEQFF
TRBJ1-1,.,12,.,TRBV27,TGTGCCAGCAGTTCGTTCGGGATTGAAGCTTTCTTT,CASSSFGIEAFF
TRBJ2-4,.,20,once,TRBV10-2,TGCGCCAGCAGTGAGCCGGGACTCTCCAGGGTGGTCCGAGCCAAAAACATTCAGTACTTC,CASSEPGLSRVVRAKNIQYF